There are a few counts of the clone carrying this TCR beta chain. Its antigen is still unknown. These data are taken from a study of somatic mutations in cytotoxic T cells in rheumatoid arthritis. Germline CDR1 is GTSNPN and CDR2 is SVGIG (reference sequence). The V segment lost 6 bases and the J segment 0 bases; nucleotides outside the gene matches: 3. The CDR3 length is 13 residues. The data were produced by immunoSEQ multiplex PCR, yet TCRdb's version contains in-frame clones alone and is incomplete. The repertoire holds 11,000 or so clones, with roughly 74% as singletons. Study findings and constraints: Nobody had found out which antigens the expanded CD8+ clones targeted. Of around 60 patients, seven or eight had a largest CD8+ clone that exceeded 20% of CD8+ cells. Compared with age-matched healthy controls, rheumatoid arthritis patients did not differ significantly in CD8+ T-cell clonality. Unlike healthy controls, rheumatoid arthritis patients had CD8+ clonality that increased with age.

The source is a middle-aged woman in good health. The material sequenced was CD8+ T cells sorted from blood. This chain connects TRBV30 to TRBJ2-7, with 9 positions matching TRBD2. The CDR3 spells CACVLAGSYEQYF. The CDR3 nucleotides read TGTGCCTGCGTACTAGCGGGCTCCTACGAGCAGTACTTC.